Described below is a single TCR beta chain sequence and its context. Trimming took 6 bases from V and 10 from J, leaving 21 bases between them. From germline, CDR1 is SQVTM and CDR2 ANQGSEA. This CDR3 has 13 residues. The data originate from a study of blood T cell repertoires in COVID-19. Original processing notes: Amplification from reference gene primers served as the basis for estimated nucleated cell counts. The data were produced by immunoSEQ multiplex PCR, yet TCRdb's version contains in-frame clones alone and is incomplete. The DNA gave D and trimming, while V, J and clone size come from that table. The table lists approximately 150,000 clones, 87% of them singletons, with around 0.91% in the top ten.

The sample taken for sequencing was peripheral blood. This chain links TRBV29-1 with TRBJ1-1, with D possibly being TRBD1 (6 bases). The clonotype comes from a woman aged 45-60 years with acute or convalescent COVID-19. Written as DNA, the CDR3 is TGCAGCGTCCTTAAAGTACAGGGCCGGGGAGCTTTCTTT. Residues: CSVLKVQGRGAFF.